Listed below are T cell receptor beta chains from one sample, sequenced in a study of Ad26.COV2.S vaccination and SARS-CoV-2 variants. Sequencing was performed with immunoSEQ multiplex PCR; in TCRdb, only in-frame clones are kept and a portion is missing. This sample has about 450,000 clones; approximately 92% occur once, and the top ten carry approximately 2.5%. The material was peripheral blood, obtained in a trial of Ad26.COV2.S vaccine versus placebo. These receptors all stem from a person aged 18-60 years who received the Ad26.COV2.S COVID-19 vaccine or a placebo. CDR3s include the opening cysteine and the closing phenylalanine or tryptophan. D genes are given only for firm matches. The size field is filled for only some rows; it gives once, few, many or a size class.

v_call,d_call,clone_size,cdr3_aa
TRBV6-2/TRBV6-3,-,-,CASSYSDTGYEAFF
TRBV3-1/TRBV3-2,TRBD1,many,CASSRRGQSNGNTIYF
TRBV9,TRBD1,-,CASSVGQGVLGGYTF
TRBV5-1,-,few,CASSFKSLAETYNEQFF
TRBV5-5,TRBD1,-,CASSFRRQGYSNQPQHF
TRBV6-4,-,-,CASSEGSQGELFF
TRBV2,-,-,CASGVTDTQYF
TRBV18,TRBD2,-,CASSPPGRESSGANVLTF
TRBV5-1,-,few,CLGSRHEQYF
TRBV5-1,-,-,CASSLTRGTGELFF
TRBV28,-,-,CASSSPRDRRNTIYF
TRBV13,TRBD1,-,CASSSRDRGWGPGTEAFF
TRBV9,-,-,CASSARPGLGGGYTF
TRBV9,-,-,CASSVADRGPGNTIYF
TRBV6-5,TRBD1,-,CASSYWQGVRNEQFF
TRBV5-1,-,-,CASSLATVGSGNTIYF
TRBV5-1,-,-,CASSLGTYGYGYTF
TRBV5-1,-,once,CASSLAGNQPQHF
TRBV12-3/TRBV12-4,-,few,CASSLQTGELFF
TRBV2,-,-,CASSEARGGGQPQHF
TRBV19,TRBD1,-,CASRRWDREGGELFF
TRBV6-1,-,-,CASSENREAFF
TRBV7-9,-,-,CASSLSTASTDTQYF
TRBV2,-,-,CASSQAQTVLYTF
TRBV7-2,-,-,CASSLATLEETQYF
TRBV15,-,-,CATSRSSEKLFF
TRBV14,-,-,CASSQEDTAGELFF
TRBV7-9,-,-,CASSPRGSQGDEQYF
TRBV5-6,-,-,CASSLTDGTEAFF
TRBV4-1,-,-,CASSWNTEAFF